This is a list of T cell receptor beta chains from one sample in a study of control samples from healthy donors and cancer patients. The data were produced by immunoSEQ multiplex PCR, yet TCRdb's version contains in-frame clones alone and is incomplete. Seen here are 110,000 to 150,000 clones, around nine tenths observed once, and the top ten hold 4% to 5.5%. The sequenced material came from blood. The origin of the receptors is a man aged 25-45 years in good health. CDR3s include the opening cysteine and the closing phenylalanine or tryptophan. Each record gives: clone size, J gene, D gene, V gene, CDR3 DNA, CDR3 protein. A D gene is named only where the DNA matches it firmly. Some rows mark clone size as missing; the rest say once, few, many or name a class of expanded clone.

clone_size: few; j_call: TRBJ2-7; d_call: -; v_call: TRBV7-3; cdr3_nt: TGTGCCAGCAGCTTAAGTCCCGTTACATCCTCCTACGAGCAGTACTTC; cdr3_aa: CASSLSPVTSSYEQYF
clone_size: once; j_call: TRBJ2-7; d_call: -; v_call: TRBV29-1; cdr3_nt: TGCAGCGCCTCACGGTCCCAATACGAGCAGTACTTC; cdr3_aa: CSASRSQYEQYF
clone_size: -; j_call: TRBJ2-7; d_call: TRBD2; v_call: TRBV4-1; cdr3_nt: TGCGCCAGCAGCCTTGCCGGGGGGGCCCTACCCTACGAGCAGTACTTC; cdr3_aa: CASSLAGGALPYEQYF
clone_size: few; j_call: TRBJ1-1; d_call: -; v_call: TRBV7-2; cdr3_nt: TGTGCCAGCAGCAGGTCAGGGTCCCACACTGAAGCTTTCTTT; cdr3_aa: CASSRSGSHTEAFF
clone_size: -; j_call: TRBJ2-3; d_call: TRBD1; v_call: TRBV19; cdr3_nt: TGTGCCAGTTCGAACAGGGGGCAGGATACGCAGTATTTT; cdr3_aa: CASSNRGQDTQYF
clone_size: -; j_call: TRBJ2-5; d_call: TRBD1; v_call: TRBV6-5; cdr3_nt: TGTGCCAGCAGTTACCCGACAGGGGTGGAGACCCAGTACTTC; cdr3_aa: CASSYPTGVETQYF
clone_size: -; j_call: TRBJ1-2; d_call: TRBD1; v_call: TRBV7-2; cdr3_nt: TGTGCCAGCAGCTGGGCGGGGACAGAGACTAACTATGGCTACACCTTC; cdr3_aa: CASSWAGTETNYGYTF
clone_size: -; j_call: TRBJ1-1; d_call: TRBD1; v_call: TRBV10-3; cdr3_nt: TGTGCCATCAGTGAGGGGTCGACAGGGGTCGGAATCACGAACACTGAAGCTTTCTTT; cdr3_aa: CAISEGSTGVGITNTEAFF
clone_size: -; j_call: TRBJ1-2; d_call: TRBD1; v_call: TRBV4-1; cdr3_nt: TGCGCCAGCAGCCAACTGACAGGGGCCAACTATGGCTACACCTTC; cdr3_aa: CASSQLTGANYGYTF
clone_size: -; j_call: TRBJ2-3; d_call: -; v_call: TRBV2; cdr3_nt: TGTGCCAGCAGTGAAGACCGCCTCACAGATACGCAGTATTTT; cdr3_aa: CASSEDRLTDTQYF
clone_size: -; j_call: TRBJ2-5; d_call: -; v_call: TRBV5-5; cdr3_nt: TGTGCCAGCAGCCTGAGGGGTCAGGGCAATTTAGAGACCCAGTACTTC; cdr3_aa: CASSLRGQGNLETQYF
clone_size: -; j_call: TRBJ2-1; d_call: -; v_call: TRBV29-1; cdr3_nt: TGCAGCGTACCAGGGACTCGCGCCTACAATGAGCAGTTCTTC; cdr3_aa: CSVPGTRAYNEQFF
clone_size: -; j_call: TRBJ2-2; d_call: TRBD1; v_call: TRBV6-1; cdr3_nt: TGTGCCAGCAGTGAAGGAGGGACAGGGGGCTTCGGGGAGCTGTTTTTT; cdr3_aa: CASSEGGTGGFGELFF
clone_size: -; j_call: TRBJ1-6; d_call: -; v_call: TRBV18; cdr3_nt: TGTGCCAGCTCACCTGAGGCCGATTATAATTCACCCCTCCACTTT; cdr3_aa: CASSPEADYNSPLHF
clone_size: few; j_call: TRBJ1-3; d_call: -; v_call: TRBV12-3/TRBV12-4; cdr3_nt: TGTGCCAGCAGTTTACAGGATCTAAACACCATATATTTT; cdr3_aa: CASSLQDLNTIYF
clone_size: -; j_call: TRBJ2-7; d_call: TRBD1; v_call: TRBV4-1; cdr3_nt: TGCGCCAGCAGCCAGGGACAGGGGGCCACCTACGAGCAGTACTTC; cdr3_aa: CASSQGQGATYEQYF
clone_size: -; j_call: TRBJ1-2; d_call: TRBD1; v_call: TRBV12-5; cdr3_nt: TGTGCTAGTGGTTTGGGGGGACAGGCGTATGGCTACACCTTC; cdr3_aa: CASGLGGQAYGYTF
clone_size: -; j_call: TRBJ2-7; d_call: TRBD1; v_call: TRBV12-5; cdr3_nt: TGTGCTAGTGGTTTGGGCCCGGACAGGGGGCACGAGCAGTACTTC; cdr3_aa: CASGLGPDRGHEQYF
clone_size: -; j_call: TRBJ2-7; d_call: -; v_call: TRBV4-1; cdr3_nt: TGCGCCAGCAGCCAAGTGGGGGGCCGAGCCTCCTACGAGCAGTACTTC; cdr3_aa: CASSQVGGRASYEQYF
clone_size: -; j_call: TRBJ2-1; d_call: TRBD2; v_call: TRBV4-3; cdr3_nt: TGCGCCAGCAGCCAAGATCCACTAGCGGGGAACAATGAGCAGTTCTTC; cdr3_aa: CASSQDPLAGNNEQFF
clone_size: once; j_call: TRBJ1-2; d_call: TRBD1; v_call: TRBV6-5; cdr3_nt: TGTGCCAGCAGTTACCGGACAGGGAGAGGCTACACCTTC; cdr3_aa: CASSYRTGRGYTF
clone_size: -; j_call: TRBJ2-3; d_call: -; v_call: TRBV5-1; cdr3_nt: TGCGCCAGCAGCTTAGCAGGGTATTTCACAGATACGCAGTATTTT; cdr3_aa: CASSLAGYFTDTQYF
clone_size: -; j_call: TRBJ2-2; d_call: TRBD2; v_call: TRBV24-1; cdr3_nt: TGTGCCACCAGTGATTTGACTAGCGATAACACCGGGGAGCTGTTTTTT; cdr3_aa: CATSDLTSDNTGELFF
clone_size: -; j_call: TRBJ2-1; d_call: -; v_call: TRBV27; cdr3_nt: TGTGCCAGCAGTTTTGGTCGAGACAATGAGCAGTTCTTC; cdr3_aa: CASSFGRDNEQFF
clone_size: -; j_call: TRBJ2-5; d_call: -; v_call: TRBV5-4; cdr3_nt: TGTGCCAGCAGCAGAAGGGGGGAAGAGACCCAGTACTTC; cdr3_aa: CASSRRGEETQYF